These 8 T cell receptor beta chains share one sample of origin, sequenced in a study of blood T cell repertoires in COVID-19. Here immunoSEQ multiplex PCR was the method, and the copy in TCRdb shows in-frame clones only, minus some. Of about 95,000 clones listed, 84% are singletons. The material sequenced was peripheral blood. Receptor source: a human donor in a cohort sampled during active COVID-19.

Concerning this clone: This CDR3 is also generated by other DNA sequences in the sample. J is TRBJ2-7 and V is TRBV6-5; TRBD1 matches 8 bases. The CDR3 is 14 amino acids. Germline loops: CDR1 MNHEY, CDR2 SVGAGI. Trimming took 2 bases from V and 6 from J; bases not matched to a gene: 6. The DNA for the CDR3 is TGTGCCAGCAGTTACACCGGACAGGGCGCCGAGCAGTACTTC. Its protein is CASSYTGQGAEQYF.

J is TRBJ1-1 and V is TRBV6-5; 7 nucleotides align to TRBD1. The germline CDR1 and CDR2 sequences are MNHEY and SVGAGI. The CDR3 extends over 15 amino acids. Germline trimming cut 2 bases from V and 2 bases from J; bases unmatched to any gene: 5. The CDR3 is CASSYTDRFNTEAFF. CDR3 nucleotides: TGTGCCAGCAGTTACACGGACAGGTTCAACACTGAAGCTTTCTTT.

The CDR3 nucleotides are TGTGCCAGCAGCTCCATGGAGCGGGGAGTCACAGATACGCAGTATTTT. This gives the protein CASSSMERGVTDTQYF. The rearrangement joins TRBV7-3 to TRBJ2-3, with TRBD2 identical over 7 bases. Germline-derived CDR1 and CDR2 are SGHTA and FQGTGA. V was pared by 4 bases and J by 2 bases, with 9 bases of the junction left unmatched. The CDR3 loop spans 16 amino acids.

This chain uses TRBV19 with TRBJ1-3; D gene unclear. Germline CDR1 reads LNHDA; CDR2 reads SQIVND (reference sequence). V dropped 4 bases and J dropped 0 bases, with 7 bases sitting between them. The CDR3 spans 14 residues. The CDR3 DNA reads TGTGCCAGTAGTAAACAACACTCTGGAAACACCATATATTTT. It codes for CASSKQHSGNTIYF.

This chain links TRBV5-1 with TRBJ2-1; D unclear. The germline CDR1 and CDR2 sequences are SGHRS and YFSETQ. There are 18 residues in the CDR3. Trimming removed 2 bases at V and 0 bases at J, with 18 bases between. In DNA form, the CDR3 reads TGCGCCAGCAGCTTTTTTATGCGTGGGTCTAGCTCCTACAATGAGCAGTTCTTC. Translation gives CASSFFMRGSSSYNEQFF. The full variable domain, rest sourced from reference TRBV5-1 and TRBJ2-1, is KAGVTQTPRYLIKTRGQQVTLSCSPISGHRSVSWYQQTPGQGLQFLFEYFSETQRNKGNFPGRFSGRQFSNSRSEMNVSTLELGDSALYLCASSFFMRGSSSYNEQFFGPGTRLTVL.

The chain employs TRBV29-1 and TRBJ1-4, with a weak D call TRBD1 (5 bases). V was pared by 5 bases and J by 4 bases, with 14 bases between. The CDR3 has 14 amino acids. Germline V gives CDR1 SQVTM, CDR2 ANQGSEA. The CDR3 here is CSVTPTGGNEKLFF. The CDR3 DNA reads TGCAGCGTTACTCCCACGGGGGGTAATGAAAAACTGTTTTTT.

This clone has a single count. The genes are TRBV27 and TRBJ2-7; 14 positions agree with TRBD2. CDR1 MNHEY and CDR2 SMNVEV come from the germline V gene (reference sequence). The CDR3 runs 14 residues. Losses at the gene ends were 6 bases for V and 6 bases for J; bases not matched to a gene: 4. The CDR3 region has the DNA TGTGCCAGCAGCCGGGGACTAGCGGGAGTCGAGCAGTACTTC. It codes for CASSRGLAGVEQYF.

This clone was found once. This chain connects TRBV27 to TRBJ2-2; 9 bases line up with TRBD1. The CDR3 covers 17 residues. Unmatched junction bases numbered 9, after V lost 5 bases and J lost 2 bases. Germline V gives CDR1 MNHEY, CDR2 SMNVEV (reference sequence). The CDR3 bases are TGTGCCAGCAGTCCCGGGGACAGGGTTTTTAACACCGGGGAGCTGTTTTTT. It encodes CASSPGDRVFNTGELFF.